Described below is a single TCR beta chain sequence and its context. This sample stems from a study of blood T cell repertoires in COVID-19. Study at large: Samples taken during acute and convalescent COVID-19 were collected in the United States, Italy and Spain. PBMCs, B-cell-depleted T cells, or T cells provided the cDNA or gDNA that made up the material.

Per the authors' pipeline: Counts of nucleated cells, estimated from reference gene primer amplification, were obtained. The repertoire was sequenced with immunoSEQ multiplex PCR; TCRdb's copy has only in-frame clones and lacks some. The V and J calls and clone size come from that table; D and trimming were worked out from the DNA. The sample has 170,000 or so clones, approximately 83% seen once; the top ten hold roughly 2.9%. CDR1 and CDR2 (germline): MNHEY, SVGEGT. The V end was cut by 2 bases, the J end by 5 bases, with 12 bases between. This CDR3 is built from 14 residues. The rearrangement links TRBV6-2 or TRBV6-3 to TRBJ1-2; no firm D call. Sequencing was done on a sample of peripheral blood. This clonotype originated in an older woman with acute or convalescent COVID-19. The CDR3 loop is CASSYHPQRYGYTF. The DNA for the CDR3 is TGTGCCAGCAGTTACCACCCCCAGAGGTATGGCTACACCTTC.